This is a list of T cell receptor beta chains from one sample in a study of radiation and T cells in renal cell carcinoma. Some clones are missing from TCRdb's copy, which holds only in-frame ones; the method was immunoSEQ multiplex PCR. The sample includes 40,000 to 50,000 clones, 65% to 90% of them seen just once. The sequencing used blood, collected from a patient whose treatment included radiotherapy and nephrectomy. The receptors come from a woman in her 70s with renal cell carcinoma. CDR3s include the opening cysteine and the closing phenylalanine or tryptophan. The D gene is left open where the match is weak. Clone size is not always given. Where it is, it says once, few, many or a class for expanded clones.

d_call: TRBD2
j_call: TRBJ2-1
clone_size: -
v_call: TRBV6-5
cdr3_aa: CASSFAGTRNGEQFF
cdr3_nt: TGTGCCAGCAGTTTTGCCGGGACTAGGAATGGTGAGCAGTTCTTC

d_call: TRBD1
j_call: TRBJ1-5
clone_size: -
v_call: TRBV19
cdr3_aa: CASSILEGAQGQPQHF
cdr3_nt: TGTGCCAGTAGTATATTGGAGGGGGCGCAGGGTCAGCCCCAGCATTTT

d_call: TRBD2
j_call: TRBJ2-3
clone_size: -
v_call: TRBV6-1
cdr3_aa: CASLLSGGTDTQYF
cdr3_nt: TGTGCCAGCCTCCTTAGCGGGGGCACAGATACGCAGTATTTT

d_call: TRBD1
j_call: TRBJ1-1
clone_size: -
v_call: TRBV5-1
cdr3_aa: CASSLAGTGGSEAFF
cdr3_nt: TGCGCCAGCAGCTTGGCCGGGACAGGGGGATCCGAAGCTTTCTTT

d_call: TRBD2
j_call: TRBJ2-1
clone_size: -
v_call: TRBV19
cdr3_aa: CASSTPGAGAYNEQFF
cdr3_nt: TGTGCCAGTAGTACCCCCGGAGCGGGGGCCTACAATGAGCAGTTCTTC

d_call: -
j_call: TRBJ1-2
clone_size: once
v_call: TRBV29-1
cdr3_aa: CSVGPGRQEGYTF
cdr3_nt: TGCAGCGTAGGGCCGGGGAGACAAGAGGGCTACACCTTC

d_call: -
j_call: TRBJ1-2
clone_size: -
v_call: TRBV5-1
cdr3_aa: CASSSGGYGYTF
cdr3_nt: TGCGCCAGCAGCTCGGGGGGCTATGGCTACACCTTC

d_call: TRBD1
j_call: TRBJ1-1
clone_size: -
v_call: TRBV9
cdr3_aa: CASSGPGQASVMNTEAFF
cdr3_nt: TGTGCCAGCAGCGGACCGGGACAGGCGTCCGTCATGAACACTGAAGCTTTCTTT

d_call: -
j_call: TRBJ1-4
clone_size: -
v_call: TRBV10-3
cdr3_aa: CAISGSGRVGEKLFF
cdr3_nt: TGTGCCATCAGTGGGTCCGGCAGGGTCGGCGAAAAACTGTTTTTT

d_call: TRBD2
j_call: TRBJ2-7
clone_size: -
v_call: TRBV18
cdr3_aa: CASSVTTSGRGYEQYF
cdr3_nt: TGTGCCAGCTCCGTTACGACTAGCGGGAGAGGGTACGAGCAGTACTTC

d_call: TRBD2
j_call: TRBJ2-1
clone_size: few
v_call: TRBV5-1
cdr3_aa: CASSPVSAGGREQFF
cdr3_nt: TGCGCCAGCAGCCCCGTTTCCGCGGGGGGTAGGGAGCAGTTCTTC

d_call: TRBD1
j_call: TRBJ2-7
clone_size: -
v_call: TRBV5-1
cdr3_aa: CASSLAPGQGYEQYF
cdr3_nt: TGCGCCAGCAGCTTGGCCCCGGGACAGGGTTACGAGCAGTACTTC

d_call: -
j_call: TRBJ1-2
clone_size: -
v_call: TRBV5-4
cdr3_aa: CASSLKGYDYGYTF
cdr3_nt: TGTGCCAGCAGCTTAAAAGGGTATGACTATGGCTACACCTTC

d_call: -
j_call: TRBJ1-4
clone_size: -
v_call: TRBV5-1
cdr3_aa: CASSLGGRYDEKLFF
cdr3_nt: TGCGCCAGCAGCTTGGGGGGGAGGTATGATGAAAAACTGTTTTTT

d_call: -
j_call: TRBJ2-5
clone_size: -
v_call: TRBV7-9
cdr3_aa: CASSLADGGEPRETQYF
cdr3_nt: TGTGCCAGCAGCTTAGCGGATGGGGGAGAACCTAGAGAGACCCAGTACTTC

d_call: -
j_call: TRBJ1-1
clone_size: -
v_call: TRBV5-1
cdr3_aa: CASTEAGFTEAFF
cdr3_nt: TGCGCCAGCACCGAAGCAGGGTTCACTGAAGCTTTCTTT

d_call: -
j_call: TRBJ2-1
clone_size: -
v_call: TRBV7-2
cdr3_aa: CASSLNSNNEQFF
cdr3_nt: TGTGCCAGCAGCTTAAACTCGAACAATGAGCAGTTCTTC

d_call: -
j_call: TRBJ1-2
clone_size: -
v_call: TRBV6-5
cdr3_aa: CASSYSNDWGHYGYTF
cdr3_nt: TGTGCCAGCAGTTACTCGAATGACTGGGGCCACTATGGCTACACCTTC

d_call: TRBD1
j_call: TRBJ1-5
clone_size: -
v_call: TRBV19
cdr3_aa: CASSTVGQGGNQPQHF
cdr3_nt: TGTGCCAGTAGTACCGTTGGACAGGGAGGGAATCAGCCCCAGCATTTT

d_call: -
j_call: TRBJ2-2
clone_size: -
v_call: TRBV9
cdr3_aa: CASSVDGLNTGELFF
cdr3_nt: TGTGCCAGCAGCGTGGACGGATTGAACACCGGGGAGCTGTTTTTT

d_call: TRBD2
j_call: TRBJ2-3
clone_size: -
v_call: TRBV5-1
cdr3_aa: CASSSAGATDAQYF
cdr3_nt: TGCGCCAGCAGTTCAGCGGGAGCCACAGATGCGCAGTATTTT

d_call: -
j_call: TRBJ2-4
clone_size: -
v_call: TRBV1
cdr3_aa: CTSLSERGLAKNIQYF
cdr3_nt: TGCACCAGCCTTTCTGAGCGGGGTCTAGCCAAAAACATTCAGTACTTC

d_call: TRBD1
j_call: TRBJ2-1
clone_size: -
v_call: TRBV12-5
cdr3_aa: CASGLAGGRKQFF
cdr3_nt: TGTGCTAGTGGTTTGGCAGGGGGCCGGAAGCAGTTCTTC

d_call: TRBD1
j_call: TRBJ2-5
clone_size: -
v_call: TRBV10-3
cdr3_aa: CAIRSSTGQGRETQYF
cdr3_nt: TGTGCCATCAGGTCTTCGACCGGACAGGGAAGGGAGACCCAGTACTTC

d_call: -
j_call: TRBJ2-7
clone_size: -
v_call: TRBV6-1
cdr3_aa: CASSEGVTYEQYF
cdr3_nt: TGTGCCAGCAGTGAAGGGGTTACCTACGAGCAGTACTTC

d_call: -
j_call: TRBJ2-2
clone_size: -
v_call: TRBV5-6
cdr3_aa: CASSLGLFTGELFF
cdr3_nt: TGTGCCAGCAGCTTGGGACTGTTCACCGGGGAGCTGTTTTTT

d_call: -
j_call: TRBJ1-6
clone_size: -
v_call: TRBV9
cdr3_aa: CASSVDGRGWNSPLHF
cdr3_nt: TGTGCCAGCAGCGTAGATGGTCGGGGCTGGAATTCACCCCTCCACTTT

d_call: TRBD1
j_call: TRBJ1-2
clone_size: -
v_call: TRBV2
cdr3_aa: CASRAGQGHGYTF
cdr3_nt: TGTGCCAGCAGGGCGGGACAGGGACATGGCTACACCTTC

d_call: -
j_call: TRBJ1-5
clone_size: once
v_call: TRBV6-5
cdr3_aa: CASSYSGYGNQPQHF
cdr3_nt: TGTGCCAGCAGTTACTCAGGGTATGGCAATCAGCCCCAGCATTTT

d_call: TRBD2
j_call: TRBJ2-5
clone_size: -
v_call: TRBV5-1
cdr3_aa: CASSLALAGGQGQETQYF
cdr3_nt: TGCGCCAGCAGCTTGGCGCTAGCGGGGGGGCAGGGTCAAGAGACCCAGTACTTC

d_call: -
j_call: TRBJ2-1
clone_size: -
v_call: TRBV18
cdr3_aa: CASSARQETNEQFF
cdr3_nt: TGTGCCAGCTCAGCTAGACAAGAAACCAATGAGCAGTTCTTC

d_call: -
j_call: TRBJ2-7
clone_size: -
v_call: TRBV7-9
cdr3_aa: CASVYGYEQYF
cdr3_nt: TGTGCCAGCGTGTATGGCTACGAGCAGTACTTC

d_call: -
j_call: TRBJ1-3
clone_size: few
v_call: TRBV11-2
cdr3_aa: CASSSFFSGNTIYF
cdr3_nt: TGTGCCAGCAGCTCCTTCTTCTCTGGAAACACCATATATTTT

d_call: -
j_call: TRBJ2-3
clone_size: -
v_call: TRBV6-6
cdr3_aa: CASSTGSNTDTQYF
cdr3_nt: TGTGCCAGCAGTACTGGATCGAACACAGATACGCAGTATTTT

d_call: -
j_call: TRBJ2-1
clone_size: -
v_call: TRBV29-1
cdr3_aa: CSVRQTYNEQFF
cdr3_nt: TGCAGCGTCCGACAAACCTACAATGAGCAGTTCTTC

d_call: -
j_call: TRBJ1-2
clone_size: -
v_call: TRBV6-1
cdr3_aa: CASSERTDSHYGYTF
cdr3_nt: TGTGCCAGCAGTGAAAGGACAGATTCGCACTATGGCTACACCTTC

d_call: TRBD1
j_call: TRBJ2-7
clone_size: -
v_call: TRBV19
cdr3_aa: CARRTGETYEQYF
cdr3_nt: TGTGCCAGAAGGACAGGGGAGACTTACGAGCAGTACTTC

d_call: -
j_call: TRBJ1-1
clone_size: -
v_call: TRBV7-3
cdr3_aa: CASQRQPNTEAFF
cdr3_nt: TGTGCCAGCCAACGACAGCCGAACACTGAAGCTTTCTTT

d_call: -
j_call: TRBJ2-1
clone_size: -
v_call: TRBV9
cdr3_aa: CASSLVGYEQFF
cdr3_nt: TGTGCCAGCAGCTTGGTGGGCTATGAGCAGTTCTTC

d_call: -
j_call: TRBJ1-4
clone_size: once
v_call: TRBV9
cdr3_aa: CASSVRAENEKLFF
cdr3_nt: TGTGCCAGCAGCGTACGGGCAGAGAATGAAAAACTGTTTTTT

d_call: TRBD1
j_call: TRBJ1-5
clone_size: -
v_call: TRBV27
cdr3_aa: CASSLSGQGNQPQHF
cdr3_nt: TGTGCCAGCAGTTTATCGGGACAGGGGAATCAGCCCCAGCATTTT

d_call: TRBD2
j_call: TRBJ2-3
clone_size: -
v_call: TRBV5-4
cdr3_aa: CASRPGTSGVSTDTQYF
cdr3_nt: TGTGCCAGCAGGCCCGGGACTAGCGGGGTTAGCACAGATACGCAGTATTTT

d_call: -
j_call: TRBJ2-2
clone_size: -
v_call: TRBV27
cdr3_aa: CASSSFRQGSGELFF
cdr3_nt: TGTGCCAGCAGTTCGTTCCGGCAGGGAAGCGGGGAGCTGTTTTTT

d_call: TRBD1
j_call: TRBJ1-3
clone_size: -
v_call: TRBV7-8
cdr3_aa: CASSNQGRGGNTIYF
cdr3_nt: TGTGCCAGCAGCAACCAGGGCAGGGGGGGAAACACCATATATTTT

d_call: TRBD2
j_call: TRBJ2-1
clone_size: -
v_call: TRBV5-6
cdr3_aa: CASSYSGGSTYNEQFF
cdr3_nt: TGTGCCAGCAGTTATTCCGGCGGGAGTACCTACAATGAGCAGTTCTTC

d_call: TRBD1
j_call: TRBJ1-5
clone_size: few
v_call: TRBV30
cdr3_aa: CAWRLQGAGNQPQHF
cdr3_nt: TGTGCCTGGAGACTACAGGGGGCAGGCAATCAGCCCCAGCATTTT

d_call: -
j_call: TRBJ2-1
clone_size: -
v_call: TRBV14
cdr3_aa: CASSQDGAGRRFF
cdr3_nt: TGTGCCAGCAGCCAAGATGGGGCAGGGCGGAGGTTCTTC

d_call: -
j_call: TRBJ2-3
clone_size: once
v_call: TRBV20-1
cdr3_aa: CSAAGDFTQYF
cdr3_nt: TGCAGTGCGGCAGGCGATTTTACGCAGTATTTT